The rows below give T cell receptor beta chains drawn from one sample of a study of blood T cell repertoires in COVID-19. Assay used: immunoSEQ multiplex PCR; TCRdb lists only in-frame clones, some missing. Of 200,000 to 250,000 clones listed, 65% to 85% are singletons. The sample comprised peripheral blood. Every receptor here comes from a human donor in a cohort sampled during active COVID-19. The CDR3 runs from the conserved cysteine through the conserved F or W. The D gene is left open where the match is weak. Rows give clone size only sometimes, using once, few, many, or a class for an expanded clone.

abundance: .
d_gene: TRBD1
v_gene: TRBV5-1
j_gene: TRBJ2-7
CDR3aa: CASSLGGTGVREQYF
CDR3nt: TGCGCCAGCAGCTTGGGAGGGACAGGGGTACGCGAGCAGTACTTC

abundance: .
d_gene: .
v_gene: TRBV6-5
j_gene: TRBJ2-1
CDR3aa: CASTGGTGLNEQFF
CDR3nt: TGTGCCAGCACCGGGGGGACAGGCCTCAATGAGCAGTTCTTC

abundance: .
d_gene: .
v_gene: TRBV2
j_gene: TRBJ2-3
CDR3aa: CASTPTPAGISDTQYF
CDR3nt: TGTGCCAGCACCCCCACCCCAGCAGGGATATCAGATACGCAGTATTTT

abundance: few
d_gene: TRBD2
v_gene: TRBV4-2
j_gene: TRBJ2-1
CDR3aa: CASSQDGPSGGWNEQFF
CDR3nt: TGTGCCAGCAGCCAAGATGGGCCTAGCGGGGGGTGGAATGAGCAGTTCTTC

abundance: .
d_gene: .
v_gene: TRBV5-1
j_gene: TRBJ2-5
CDR3aa: CASSLARQVQETQYF
CDR3nt: TGCGCCAGCAGCTTGGCCAGGCAGGTCCAAGAGACCCAGTACTTC

abundance: .
d_gene: .
v_gene: TRBV11-1
j_gene: TRBJ2-1
CDR3aa: CASSLGFQTYNEQFF
CDR3nt: TGTGCCAGCAGCTTAGGGTTCCAAACATACAATGAGCAGTTCTTC

abundance: .
d_gene: TRBD1
v_gene: TRBV19
j_gene: TRBJ2-7
CDR3aa: CASSKGAFYEQYF
CDR3nt: TGTGCCAGTAGTAAGGGGGCCTTCTACGAGCAGTACTTC

abundance: .
d_gene: TRBD2
v_gene: TRBV4-1
j_gene: TRBJ2-1
CDR3aa: CASSQVSSGDFSDEQFF
CDR3nt: TGCGCCAGCAGCCAAGTTTCTAGCGGAGACTTTTCGGATGAGCAGTTCTTC

abundance: .
d_gene: TRBD1
v_gene: TRBV7-9
j_gene: TRBJ1-4
CDR3aa: CASSVDRGSEKLFF
CDR3nt: TGTGCCAGCAGCGTCGACAGGGGGAGCGAAAAACTGTTTTTT

abundance: .
d_gene: .
v_gene: TRBV2
j_gene: TRBJ1-4
CDR3aa: CASRRGGTNEKLFF
CDR3nt: TGTGCCAGCAGAAGGGGGGGAACTAATGAAAAACTGTTTTTT

abundance: .
d_gene: .
v_gene: TRBV19
j_gene: TRBJ2-5
CDR3aa: CASSATNLETQYF
CDR3nt: TGTGCCAGTAGTGCCACTAACCTAGAGACCCAGTACTTC

abundance: many
d_gene: TRBD2
v_gene: TRBV28
j_gene: TRBJ2-5
CDR3aa: CASSPSGRETQYF
CDR3nt: TGTGCCAGCAGTCCTAGCGGGAGAGAGACCCAGTACTTC

abundance: once
d_gene: .
v_gene: TRBV6-1
j_gene: TRBJ1-3
CDR3aa: CASSELSRLQVGNTIYF
CDR3nt: TGTGCCAGCAGTGAACTCTCTCGGCTTCAGGTGGGAAACACCATATATTTT

abundance: .
d_gene: .
v_gene: TRBV4-1
j_gene: TRBJ2-7
CDR3aa: CASSQDSQGYYEQYF
CDR3nt: TGCGCCAGCAGCCAAGATTCCCAGGGTTACTACGAGCAGTACTTC

abundance: .
d_gene: .
v_gene: TRBV5-1
j_gene: TRBJ1-1
CDR3aa: CASSLRRAGNTEAFF
CDR3nt: TGCGCCAGCAGCTTGAGGAGGGCAGGGAACACTGAAGCTTTCTTT

abundance: .
d_gene: TRBD2
v_gene: TRBV5-4
j_gene: TRBJ2-7
CDR3aa: CASSLVSSGLYEQYF
CDR3nt: TGTGCCAGCAGCTTGGTGTCTAGCGGGTTGTACGAGCAGTACTTC

abundance: .
d_gene: TRBD2
v_gene: TRBV7-2
j_gene: TRBJ2-1
CDR3aa: CASSLGSGRTNEQFF
CDR3nt: TGTGCCAGCAGCTTAGGTAGCGGGAGGACAAATGAGCAGTTCTTC

abundance: .
d_gene: .
v_gene: TRBV2
j_gene: TRBJ2-4
CDR3aa: CASSGGTVAKNIQYF
CDR3nt: TGTGCCAGCAGTGGCGGGACTGTAGCCAAAAACATTCAGTACTTC

abundance: .
d_gene: .
v_gene: TRBV28
j_gene: TRBJ1-5
CDR3aa: CASSLPGRVNQPQHF
CDR3nt: TGTGCCAGCAGTCTCCCCGGCAGGGTAAATCAGCCCCAGCATTTT

abundance: once
d_gene: .
v_gene: TRBV6-5
j_gene: TRBJ2-7
CDR3aa: CASSRIRGVYEQYF
CDR3nt: TGTGCCAGCAGTCGTATTCGGGGAGTTTACGAGCAGTACTTC

abundance: .
d_gene: TRBD1
v_gene: TRBV9
j_gene: TRBJ1-6
CDR3aa: CASSVGGTANSPLHF
CDR3nt: TGTGCCAGCAGCGTAGGGGGGACAGCGAATTCACCCCTCCACTTT

abundance: .
d_gene: TRBD1
v_gene: TRBV19
j_gene: TRBJ2-7
CDR3aa: CASSADRGGPMREQYF
CDR3nt: TGTGCCAGTAGTGCGGACAGGGGGGGTCCGATGAGAGAGCAGTACTTC

abundance: once
d_gene: TRBD2
v_gene: TRBV7-6
j_gene: TRBJ2-1
CDR3aa: CASSNLAGGAYNEQFF
CDR3nt: TGTGCCAGCAGCAACCTCGCGGGAGGGGCCTACAATGAGCAGTTCTTC

abundance: .
d_gene: TRBD2
v_gene: TRBV7-2
j_gene: TRBJ2-1
CDR3aa: CASSLRGLAGEEQFF
CDR3nt: TGTGCCAGCAGCTTAAGGGGACTAGCGGGTGAGGAGCAGTTCTTC

abundance: .
d_gene: .
v_gene: TRBV28
j_gene: TRBJ1-4
CDR3aa: CASSFPQATLNEKLFF
CDR3nt: TGTGCCAGCAGTTTCCCACAGGCGACTCTTAATGAAAAACTGTTTTTT

abundance: .
d_gene: .
v_gene: TRBV18
j_gene: TRBJ1-4
CDR3aa: CASSPPFGGNEKLFF
CDR3nt: TGTGCCAGCTCACCACCGTTCGGGGGTAATGAAAAACTGTTTTTT

abundance: .
d_gene: TRBD1
v_gene: TRBV3-1/TRBV3-2
j_gene: TRBJ1-3
CDR3aa: CASTLGQGALGTGNTIYF
CDR3nt: TGTGCCAGCACCCTGGGACAGGGGGCGCTGGGAACTGGAAACACCATATATTTT

abundance: .
d_gene: TRBD1
v_gene: TRBV29-1
j_gene: TRBJ1-1
CDR3aa: CSVEGQEHTEAFF
CDR3nt: TGCAGCGTTGAGGGACAGGAGCACACTGAAGCTTTCTTT

abundance: .
d_gene: .
v_gene: TRBV10-3
j_gene: TRBJ2-7
CDR3aa: CAISDPEKEQYF
CDR3nt: TGTGCCATCAGTGACCCCGAGAAGGAGCAGTACTTC

abundance: .
d_gene: .
v_gene: TRBV11-2
j_gene: TRBJ1-1
CDR3aa: CASSLVGRVGGTEAFF
CDR3nt: TGTGCCAGCAGCTTAGTGGGCAGGGTCGGCGGCACTGAAGCTTTCTTT

abundance: .
d_gene: .
v_gene: TRBV21-1
j_gene: TRBJ2-1
CDR3aa: CASSKGIAGAVNEQFF
CDR3nt: TGTGCCAGCAGCAAAGGGATAGCGGGAGCTGTAAATGAGCAGTTCTTC

abundance: once
d_gene: TRBD2
v_gene: TRBV19
j_gene: TRBJ2-5
CDR3aa: CASSLAGASDQETQYF
CDR3nt: TGTGCCAGTTCACTAGCGGGGGCTTCTGACCAAGAGACCCAGTACTTC

abundance: few
d_gene: TRBD1
v_gene: TRBV28
j_gene: TRBJ2-7
CDR3aa: CASSDRGMSSYEQYF
CDR3nt: TGTGCCAGCAGCGACAGGGGGATGAGCTCCTACGAGCAGTACTTC

abundance: .
d_gene: TRBD1
v_gene: TRBV14
j_gene: TRBJ2-1
CDR3aa: CASSQEGRGRIEQFF
CDR3nt: TGTGCCAGCAGCCAAGAAGGCAGGGGGCGCATTGAGCAGTTCTTC

abundance: .
d_gene: TRBD2
v_gene: TRBV11-2
j_gene: TRBJ2-2
CDR3aa: CASSITSGMDGELFF
CDR3nt: TGTGCCAGCAGCATCACTAGCGGGATGGACGGGGAGCTGTTTTTT

abundance: .
d_gene: TRBD1
v_gene: TRBV10-3
j_gene: TRBJ1-1
CDR3aa: CASTGTANTEAFF
CDR3nt: TGTGCCTCGACGGGGACAGCGAACACTGAAGCTTTCTTT

abundance: many
d_gene: .
v_gene: TRBV6-1
j_gene: TRBJ2-7
CDR3aa: CASSEGASKYF
CDR3nt: TGTGCCAGCAGTGAAGGGGCCAGCAAGTACTTC

abundance: .
d_gene: TRBD1
v_gene: TRBV4-1
j_gene: TRBJ1-4
CDR3aa: CASSQLGTGSGKLFF
CDR3nt: TGCGCCAGCAGCCAACTCGGGACAGGGTCTGGAAAACTGTTTTTT